These 28 T cell receptor beta chains came from one sample sequenced in a study of response to subunit inactivated influenza vaccine. TCRdb redid the calling of the RT-PCR reads with MiXCR, one entry per CDR3 protein. Among around 750,000 distinct CDR3 sequences, 21% were seen once, and the ten largest hold roughly 10%. Specimen: PBMCs from blood, collected 5 to 6 days after vaccination. The receptors were sampled from a man between 45 and 60 years old who received an inactivated influenza vaccine.

V is TRBV29-1 and J is TRBJ2-7; no reliable D call. This CDR3 region has 12 residues. Germline V gene sequence: CDR1 SQVTM, CDR2 ANQGSEA. Trimming shortened V by 0 bases and J by 6 bases, and 9 bases separated the two germline ends. The CDR3 here is CSVEEGFGEQYF. The CDR3 region has the DNA TGCAGCGTTGAAGAGGGGTTCGGCGAGCAGTACTTC.

The gene calls are TRBV7-2 and TRBJ1-5; no definite D call. The CDR3 totals 14 residues. The ends were cut back, 2 bases at V and 2 bases at J, with 7 bases in the middle. From germline, CDR1 is SGHTA and CDR2 FQGNSA. DNA of the CDR3: TGTGCCAGCAGCTTAACAGAGGGCAATCAGCCCCAGCATTTT. Encoded protein: CASSLTEGNQPQHF.

There are many counts of this clonotype. This chain links TRBV2 with TRBJ2-5; D is unclear. V lost 6 bases and J 4 bases, leaving 6 bases between the germline ends. The CDR3 is 11 residues long. CDR1 is SNHLY and CDR2 is FYNNEI in the germline V gene. This chain's CDR3 is CASSVRETQYF. Written as DNA, the CDR3 is TGTGCCAGCAGCGTAAGAGAGACCCAGTACTTC. Using reference TRBV2 and TRBJ2-5 for the parts outside the CDR3, the full variable domain is EPEVTQTPSHQVTQMGQEVILRCVPISNHLYFYWYRQILGQKVEFLVSFYNNEISEKSEIFDDQFSVERPDGSNFTLKIRSTKLEDSAMYFCASSVRETQYFGPGTRLLVL.

This clonotype was counted a few times. This chain connects TRBV5-1 to TRBJ2-1, with D uncertain. Looked up from germline, CDR1 is SGHRS and CDR2 is YFSETQ. This CDR3 has 12 amino acids. The V end lost 0 bases, the J end lost 9 bases, and 7 bases lay between the germline ends. This CDR3 reads CASSLGVSEQFF. The CDR3 DNA sequence: TGCGCCAGCAGCTTGGGAGTGAGTGAGCAGTTCTTC.

This clonotype was seen only a few times. The chain employs TRBV6-5 and TRBJ1-6, with TRBD1 as a possible D gene (5 bases). The CDR3 totals 15 residues. Germline lookup yields CDR1 MNHEY and CDR2 SVGAGI. V was pared by 0 bases and J by 14 bases, with 17 bases between. The CDR3 coding sequence is TGTGCCAGCAGTTACTCGGCCGGGGGAAGGCAGGCCCTCCACTTT. It codes for CASSYSAGGRQALHF.

This clonotype was observed many times. V and J are TRBV9 and TRBJ2-1; no firm D call. V was cut by 5 bases and J by 5 bases, with 11 bases left in between. The V gene's germline CDR1 is SGDLS and CDR2 YYNGEE. This CDR3 comprises 13 residues. CDR3 coding DNA: TGTGCCAGCAGGGCTCCAGTGAACAATGAGCAGTTCTTC. This translates into CASRAPVNNEQFF.

V usage is TRBV28 and J usage is TRBJ2-1, with 7 bases identical to TRBD2. This CDR3 comprises 16 residues. After removal of 7 bases from V and 0 bases from J, the junction contained 9 bases not matched to a gene. Per the germline V gene, CDR1 is MDHEN and CDR2 is SYDVKM. The DNA for the CDR3 is TGTGCCAGCAACTTAGGCGGGAGTATCTCCTACAATGAGCAGTTCTTC. It yields the protein CASNLGGSISYNEQFF.

The chain combines TRBV4-1 with TRBJ2-7; 11 bases match TRBD2. Per the germline V gene, CDR1 is MGHRA and CDR2 is YSYEKL. This CDR3 has 15 residues. The ends lost 6 bases at V and 4 bases at J; junction bases unmatched: 8. The CDR3 sequence: CASRTGTSGYYEQYF. Written as DNA, the CDR3 is TGCGCCAGCAGAACCGGGACTAGCGGTTATTACGAGCAGTACTTC.

This sequence joins TRBV7-6 and TRBJ2-1; TRBD2 aligns across 12 bases. Germline V gene data show CDR1 as SGHVS and CDR2 as FNYEAQ. The CDR3 has 15 residues. Germline trimming cut 5 bases from V and 8 bases from J; bases unmatched to any gene: 7. The CDR3 reads CASSQTSGRSDEQFF. The DNA of the CDR3 is TGTGCCAGCAGCCAAACTAGCGGGAGGTCTGATGAGCAGTTCTTC.

CDR3 loop: CASRTSTSGSYEQYF. CDR3 nucleotide sequence: TGTGCCAGTAGGACCTCGACTAGCGGGAGCTACGAGCAGTACTTC. The J gene is TRBJ2-7, the V gene TRBV19, with TRBD2 matching 12 bases. The germline V gene encodes CDR1 LNHDA and CDR2 SQIVND (reference sequence). V lost 6 bases to trimming and J lost 3 bases; unmatched junction nucleotides: 6. CDR3 length: 15 amino acids. The full variable domain, with the rest looked up from reference TRBV19 and TRBJ2-7, is DGGITQSPKYLFRKEGQNVTLSCEQNLNHDAMYWYRQDPGQGLRLIYYSQIVNDFQKGDIAEGYSVSREKKESFPLTVTSAQKNPTAFYLCASRTSTSGSYEQYFGPGTRLTVT.

The chain joins TRBV30 to TRBJ2-1, with TRBD2 identical over 14 bases. V trimming: 8 bases; J trimming: 6 bases; junction bases outside the gene matches: 6. The CDR3 loop spans 14 amino acids. Germline V CDR1 and CDR2: GTSNPN, SVGIG (reference sequence). The CDR3 nucleotides read TGTGCCGTCTCGACTAGCGGGAGGGCCAATGAGCAGTTCTTC. It is translated as CAVSTSGRANEQFF.

This clonotype was picked up a small number of times. This rearrangement joins TRBV5-1 to TRBJ2-1, with TRBD2 matching 12 bases. CDR1 and CDR2 from the germline V gene are SGHRS and YFSETQ. The CDR3 totals 14 residues. Losses at the gene ends were 8 bases for V and 6 bases for J; bases not matched to a gene: 6. This CDR3 is CARRLAGEPNEQFF. The CDR3 bases are TGCGCCAGGAGACTAGCGGGAGAACCCAATGAGCAGTTCTTC.

This clonotype was seen a handful of times. The rearrangement uses TRBV7-2 and TRBJ2-7, with D tentatively TRBD1 (6 bases). This CDR3 spans 14 amino acids. V lost 3 bases and J lost 3, with 12 bases in between. CDR1 SGHTA and CDR2 FQGNSA come from the germline V gene. The CDR3 DNA reads as TGTGCCAGCAGCTTTAGGGGACACTACTACGAGCAGTACTTC. Translating it yields CASSFRGHYYEQYF.

At least ten counts were recorded for this clonotype. The chain uses TRBV12-3 or TRBV12-4 and TRBJ2-1; the match to TRBD2 covers 10 bases. Unmatched junction bases numbered 8, after V lost 5 bases and J lost 4 bases. The CDR3 loop spans 16 amino acids. The CDR3 region has the DNA TGTGCCAGCAGTCCATCACTAGCGGGGTCTTACAATGAGCAGTTCTTC. Amino acids: CASSPSLAGSYNEQFF.

The V call is TRBV20-1, the J call TRBJ2-7; D might be TRBD1 (5 bases). Trimming removed 0 bases from V and 1 base from J, with 19 bases in between. This CDR3 contains 17 residues. Looked up from germline, CDR1 is DFQATT and CDR2 is SNEGSKA (reference sequence). The CDR3 coding sequence is TGCAGTGCTAGAGATCGGACATATTTAGGCCCTTCCTACGAGCAGTACTTC. Its protein product is CSARDRTYLGPSYEQYF.

This clonotype was detected once. The CDR3: CSAGTSGGGKDTQYF. The CDR3 region has the DNA TGCAGTGCTGGGACTAGCGGGGGTGGTAAAGATACGCAGTATTTT. The chain carries TRBV20-1 and TRBJ2-3; 14 positions agree with TRBD2. Germline V gene sequence: CDR1 DFQATT, CDR2 SNEGSKA (reference sequence). The ends lost 5 bases at V and 5 bases at J; junction bases unmatched: 6. This CDR3 contains 15 residues.

The chain joins TRBV5-1 to TRBJ1-2; perhaps TRBD1 as D (6 bases). CDR1 is SGHRS, CDR2 YFSETQ, per germline. This CDR3 is built from 12 residues. The V gene lost 4 bases and the J gene lost 4 bases, with 8 bases spanning the gap. The CDR3 protein is CASSEGGYGYTF. The CDR3 nucleotides read TGCGCCAGCAGCGAAGGGGGCTATGGCTACACCTTC.

This clonotype was recorded a few times. Here the CDR3 reads CATSFQYRGGELFF. CDR3 DNA sequence: TGTGCCACCAGCTTTCAATACAGGGGCGGGGAGCTGTTTTTT. This rearrangement joins TRBV15 to TRBJ2-2; 7 bases align to TRBD1. The CDR3 spans 14 residues. Germline V gene data show CDR1 as LNHNV and CDR2 as YYDKDF (reference sequence). The junction had 7 bases not matched to a gene; V was cut back by 5 bases and J by 7 bases.

Ten or more counts support this clonotype. The V call is TRBV4-3, the J call TRBJ2-2; 11 nucleotides match TRBD1. Per the germline V gene, CDR1 is LGHNA and CDR2 is YSLEER. J was trimmed by 1 base and V by 4 bases; bases with no gene match: 5. CDR3 length: 17 amino acids. The CDR3 spells CASSPRDRGVNTGELFF. CDR3 coding DNA: TGCGCCAGCAGCCCAAGGGACAGGGGGGTGAACACCGGGGAGCTGTTTTTT.

This sequence joins TRBV25-1 and TRBJ2-4; TRBD2 agrees at 8 bases. Germline V lookup: CDR1 MGHDK, CDR2 SYGVNS. Losses at the gene ends were 1 base for V and 0 bases for J; bases not matched to a gene: 5. This CDR3 spans 17 amino acids. The CDR3 bases are TGTGCCAGCAGTGAATCCGCTCTAGCGGGAGCCAAAAACATTCAGTACTTC. Translation: CASSESALAGAKNIQYF.

The chain links TRBV4-2 to TRBJ1-1, with 7 bases matching TRBD1. V was pared by 1 base and J by 7 bases, with 18 bases of the junction left unmatched. The germline V gene has CDR1 LGHNA and CDR2 YNFKEQ. The CDR3 length is 18 residues. The DNA for the CDR3 is TGTGCCAGCAGCCAAGTAGGTGCGACAGGGTTTTGGTGGTTTGAAGCTTTCTTT. It codes for CASSQVGATGFWWFEAFF.

This clonotype appeared a few times. This chain connects TRBV6-1 to TRBJ2-6, with TRBD1 as a possible D gene (5 bases). The V end was cut by 5 bases, the J end by 0 bases, with 11 bases between. CDR3 length: 16 residues. Germline loops: CDR1 MNHNS, CDR2 SASEGT. In DNA, the CDR3 is TGTGCCAGCAGTCAGACCGACAGCTCTGGGGCCAACGTCCTGACTTTC. Its translation: CASSQTDSSGANVLTF.

In its sample, this clonotype was seen a few times. The chain employs TRBV6-2 or TRBV6-3 and TRBJ2-1; 8 bases line up with TRBD2. The CDR3 sequence is 16 residues long. CDR1 is MNHEY, CDR2 SVGEGT, per germline. J was trimmed by 0 bases and V by 4 bases; bases with no gene match: 5. The CDR3 spells CASSFSGTSSYNEQFF. CDR3 in DNA: TGTGCCAGCAGTTTCTCCGGGACTAGCTCCTACAATGAGCAGTTCTTC.

The chain links TRBV11-2 to TRBJ1-4; 8 nucleotides line up with TRBD1. From germline, CDR1 is SGHAT and CDR2 FQNNGV. V was clipped by 4 bases and J by 4 bases; unmatched bases: 5. This CDR3 contains 15 residues. The CDR3 DNA follows: TGTGCCAGCAGCTGGTCAGGGGGCTATAATGAAAAACTGTTTTTT. It translates to CASSWSGGYNEKLFF. Complete variable domain (other parts from reference TRBV11-2 and TRBJ1-4): EAGVAQSPRYKIIEKRQSVAFWCNPISGHATLYWYQQILGQGPKLLIQFQNNGVVDDSQLPKDRFSAERLKGVDSTLKIQPAKLEDSAVYLCASSWSGGYNEKLFFGSGTQLSVL.

This clonotype was seen a few times. This chain uses TRBV2 with TRBJ2-7, with 8 bases lining up with TRBD1. Germline-derived CDR1 and CDR2 are SNHLY and FYNNEI. The CDR3 extends over 15 amino acids. Trimming cost V 3 bases and J 2 bases; bases outside gene matches: 6. CDR3 coding DNA: TGTGCCAGCAGTGAGACAGGGGCGATAGCCTACGAGCAGTACTTC. Its protein is CASSETGAIAYEQYF.

The chain carries TRBV20-1 and TRBJ2-7; D not resolved. V was pared by 0 bases and J by 3 bases, with 12 bases between. CDR1 is DFQATT and CDR2 is SNEGSKA in the germline V gene (reference sequence). The CDR3 spans 14 residues. CDR3 in amino acids: CSARDSPTGYEQYF. CDR3 bases: TGCAGTGCTAGAGATTCCCCTACCGGCTACGAGCAGTACTTC.

The chain combines TRBV7-2 with TRBJ2-1; D is possibly TRBD2 (7 bases). The CDR3 loop spans 14 amino acids. Trimming left V 2 bases short and J 9 bases short, with 14 bases between. Germline CDR1 SGHTA, CDR2 FQGNSA. CDR3 bases: TGTGCCAGCAGCTTAAACGGGGGGCGTGGTGAGCAGTTCTTC. Translating it yields CASSLNGGRGEQFF.

The chain employs TRBV20-1 and TRBJ2-2; 9 bases are shared with TRBD2. Germline V CDR1 and CDR2: DFQATT, SNEGSKA (reference sequence). Trimming took 2 bases from V and 1 from J; bases not matched to a gene: 2. The CDR3 extends over 15 amino acids. The CDR3: CSARLAGVNTGELFF. The CDR3 region has the DNA TGCAGTGCTAGATTAGCGGGGGTGAACACCGGGGAGCTGTTTTTT.